This T cell receptor (beta chain) stems from a study of T cell responses to AZD1222 COVID-19 vaccine. Sequencing was performed with immunoSEQ multiplex PCR; in TCRdb, only in-frame clones are kept and a portion is missing. The sample holds 120,000 or so clones, about 90% seen once. Study-level results: Sampling captured repertoires only after the peak T cell response. Spike-specific TCRs gained breadth and depth after people received two AZD1222 doses. Spike-wide vaccine-associated CD4 TCRs dominated at 160-218 and 743-854. Nearly half of spike-specific TCRs reportedly go after variant regions that carry no mutations.

About this clone: The antigen remains unidentified.

Germline CDR1 reads WSHSY; CDR2 reads SAAADI. With 4 bases clipped from V and 3 bases from J, the junction kept 5 bases outside the gene matches. The CDR3 runs to 14 residues. The chain joins TRBV10-2 to TRBJ1-1, with 7 bases matching TRBD1. The sample in question was peripheral blood, obtained 28 days after the second AZD1222 dose. The sequence was obtained from an adult who received the AZD1222 COVID-19 vaccine. The CDR3 DNA reads TGCGCCAGCAGTGGGACACAGGGGTACACTGAAGCTTTCTTT. Translating gives CASSGTQGYTEAFF.